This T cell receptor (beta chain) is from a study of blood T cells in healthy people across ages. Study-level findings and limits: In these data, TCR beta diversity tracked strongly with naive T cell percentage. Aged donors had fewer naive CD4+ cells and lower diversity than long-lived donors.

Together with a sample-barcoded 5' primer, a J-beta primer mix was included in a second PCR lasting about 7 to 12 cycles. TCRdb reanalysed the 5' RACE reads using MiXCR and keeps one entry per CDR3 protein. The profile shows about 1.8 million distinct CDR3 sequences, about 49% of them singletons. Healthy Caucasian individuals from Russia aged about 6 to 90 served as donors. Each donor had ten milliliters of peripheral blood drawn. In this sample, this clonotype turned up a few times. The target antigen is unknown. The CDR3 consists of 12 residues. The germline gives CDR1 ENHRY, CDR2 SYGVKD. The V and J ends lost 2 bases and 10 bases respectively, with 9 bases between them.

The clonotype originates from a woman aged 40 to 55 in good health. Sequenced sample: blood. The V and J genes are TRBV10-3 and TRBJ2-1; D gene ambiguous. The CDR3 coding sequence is TGTGCCATCAGTGAGAGGCTGAGCGAGCAGTTCTTC. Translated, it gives CAISERLSEQFF.